Detailed here is one T cell receptor (beta chain). The junction had 6 bases not matched to a gene; V was cut back by 3 bases and J by 5 bases. From germline, CDR1 is MNHNS and CDR2 SASEGT. CDR3 length: 15 amino acids. The entry originates in a study of OX40 agonist ivuxolimab in advanced cancers. Study context: The patients received ivuxolimab by intravenous route every 2 weeks at 0.01 to 10 mg/kg. At 82.7% male, the cohort had a mean age of 60 years, ranging from roughly 20 to 79. Patients achieving partial responses numbered three: one hepatocellular carcinoma case and two cutaneous melanoma cases.

Using immunoSEQ multiplex PCR, the repertoire was profiled, and TCRdb retains in-frame clones only, with some absent. Here the sample spans over 45,000 clones, about four fifths being singletons. Autoimmune disease history or systemic immunosuppression was exclusionary. This receptor was identified in an adult with an advanced solid tumor such as melanoma, head and neck, liver or kidney cancer. The material was CD4+ or CD8+ T cells sorted from blood, obtained in a trial of the OX40 agonist ivuxolimab. The rearrangement links TRBV6-1 to TRBJ1-2; 10 bases agree with TRBD1. The CDR3 sequence: CASSDRDRGSYGYTF. The DNA for the CDR3 is TGTGCCAGCAGTGACCGGGACAGGGGTTCGTATGGCTACACCTTC.